In its sample, the clone carrying this T cell receptor (beta chain) was seen many times. The data are from a study of molecular identifiers for immune sequencing clone quantification. TCRdb processed the PCR reads anew with MiXCR; each CDR3 protein has one entry. This table has fewer than 350,000 distinct CDR3 sequences, about 21% appearing once. V lost 5 bases to trimming and J lost 1 base, with 12 bases between them. This CDR3 is 14 amino acids long. Germline CDR1 is LNHDA and CDR2 is SQIVND (reference sequence). Material: naive CD8+ T cells from blood, with Jurkat cell RNA spiked in. The subset is: FACS-sorted CD8+CD4-CCR7+CD45RA+ naive T cells. The chain uses TRBV19 and TRBJ2-7, with D possibly TRBD2 on 5 matching bases. This TCR was sampled from a human donor in good health. Some libraries in this study had Jurkat cell RNA spiked in. The CDR3 here is CASSHGKPSYEQYF. CDR3 nucleotides: TGTGCCAGTAGTCACGGGAAACCGTCCTACGAGCAGTACTTC.